This T cell receptor (beta chain) was sequenced for a study of blood T cell repertoires in COVID-19. Study information: Sample material is recorded as cDNA or gDNA derived from T cells, B-cell-depleted T cells, or PBMCs.

Authors' methods: Estimated nucleated cell counts came from reference gene primer amplification. TCRdb's copy holds only in-frame clones and misses some; the assay was immunoSEQ multiplex PCR. V and J calls and clone size are given by that table; D and trimming were obtained from the DNA. The sample records under 450,000 clones, approximately 93% being singletons. Within the 2 weeks before study entry, each person in the exposed group met a COVID-19 case. Sequenced input: PBMCs or T cells enriched from blood (not recorded which). This clonotype was obtained from a woman aged 40 to 50 who had been exposed to COVID-19.

CDR3 loop: CASSPTGGIRGYTF. CDR3 bases: TGTGCCAGCAGCCCGACAGGGGGGATTAGGGGCTACACCTTC. This rearrangement joins TRBV5-4 to TRBJ1-2, with 9 bases lining up with TRBD1. The J segment lost 8 bases and the V segment lost 4 bases, leaving 9 bases of the junction unmatched. From germline, CDR1 is SGHNT and CDR2 YYREEE (reference sequence). There are 14 residues in the CDR3.